Each of the 18 T cell receptor beta chains below was sequenced from the same sample in a study of cytomegalovirus exposure and HLA in healthy donors. Amplification used 60 Vbeta primers and 13 Jbeta primers. Profiling relied on immunoSEQ multiplex PCR, and the TCRdb table lists in-frame clones only, not all of them. The sample records under 200,000 clones, approximately 82% being singletons. Sequenced: PBMCs. The receptor source for this set is a man aged 50 to 59 in good health and CMV-seropositive.

The rearrangement uses TRBV10-2 and TRBJ2-1, with 9 nucleotides matching TRBD1. The CDR3 length is 14 residues. Germline V gene lookup returns CDR1 WSHSY and CDR2 SAAADI. V was pared by 10 bases and J by 7 bases, with 11 bases of the junction left unmatched. DNA of the CDR3: TGCGCCACCACCCCGGGACAGGGTTTGAATGAGCAGTTCTTC. This gives the protein CATTPGQGLNEQFF.

This clone came up once. This chain joins TRBV13 and TRBJ2-5, with unresolved D. CDR1 is PRHDT, CDR2 FYEKMQ, per germline (reference sequence). The CDR3 is 15 amino acids. Trimming took 0 bases from V and 4 from J, leaving 12 bases between them. The CDR3 DNA is TGTGCCAGCAGCTTAGGCTCCGGAGCCACAGAGACCCAGTACTTC. This gives the protein CASSLGSGATETQYF.

J is TRBJ1-4 and V is TRBV7-9; TRBD1 matches 8 bases. Germline CDR1 is SEHNR and CDR2 is FQNEAQ (reference sequence). V lost 0 bases, J lost 6 bases, and 3 bases stayed unmatched. This CDR3 region has 15 residues. CDR3 in amino acids: CASSLATGVDEKLFF. CDR3 in DNA: TGTGCCAGCAGCTTAGCGACAGGGGTGGATGAAAAACTGTTTTTT.

The DNA for the CDR3 is TGTGCCAGCAGTTATGGCGGGGTAGGGGAGACCCAGTACTTC. Its translation is CASSYGGVGETQYF. The V and J genes are TRBV6-5 and TRBJ2-5; a possible D gene is TRBD2 (6 bases). Germline assignment: CDR1 MNHEY and CDR2 SVGAGI. Trimming stripped 3 bases from V and 5 bases from J, with 13 bases between. The CDR3 is made up of 14 amino acids.

The CDR3 reads CASSSVVTTGELFF. CDR3 nucleotides: TGCGCCAGCAGCTCTGTAGTTACCACTGGGGAGCTGTTTTTT. V usage is TRBV5-1 and J usage is TRBJ2-2; no reliable D call. Germline CDR1 and CDR2: SGHRS and YFSETQ. Trimming took off 3 bases at V and 8 bases at J, with 14 bases between the two ends. This CDR3 is 14 amino acids long.

This clone was seen a handful of times. The chain uses TRBV6-5 and TRBJ2-5; TRBD2 matches 12 bases. Per the germline V gene, CDR1 is MNHEY and CDR2 is SVGAGI. V was pared by 4 bases and J by 4 bases, with 4 bases of the junction left unmatched. The CDR3 runs 15 residues. CDR3 sequence reads: CASSSRTSGTETQYF. The CDR3, as DNA: TGTGCCAGCAGTTCCAGGACTAGCGGGACAGAGACCCAGTACTTC.

Written as DNA, the CDR3 is TGTGCCAGCAGTCCGTTTAGCACAGATACGCAGTATTTT. Its translation is CASSPFSTDTQYF. This sequence joins TRBV27 and TRBJ2-3; D gene unclear. V was clipped by 5 bases and J by 0 bases, with 6 bases between them. The CDR3 loop spans 13 amino acids. The germline gives CDR1 MNHEY, CDR2 SMNVEV (reference sequence).

The V and J genes are TRBV5-6 and TRBJ1-4; 10 positions agree with TRBD1. In germline, CDR1 is SGHDT, CDR2 YYEEEE. After removal of 3 bases from V and 3 bases from J, the junction contained 8 bases not matched to a gene. The CDR3 sequence is 17 residues long. CDR3 sequence: CASSSPGQGLSNEKLFF. The CDR3 DNA reads TGTGCCAGCAGCTCACCGGGACAGGGGCTTTCTAATGAAAAACTGTTTTTT.

To note about this clone: The junction shows a germline mismatch at one end, possibly a read error. The rearrangement uses TRBV7-7 and TRBJ2-2, with D unclear. The CDR3 contains 14 residues. From germline, CDR1 is SSHAT and CDR2 FNYEAQ (reference sequence). CDR3 sequence reads: CASSSDFHTGELFF. The CDR3, as DNA: TGTGCTAGCAGCTCAGACTTCCACACCGGGGAGCTGTTTTTT. The complete variable domain, with remaining parts taken from reference TRBV7-7 and TRBJ2-2, reads GAGVSQSPRYKVTKRGQDVTLRCDPISSHATLYWYQQALGQGPEFLTYFNYEAQPDKSGLPSDRFSAERPEGSISTLTIQRTEQRDSAMYRCASSSDFHTGELFFGEGSRLTVL.

The chain carries TRBV30 and TRBJ2-1; possible D gene TRBD2, 7 bases. The CDR3 runs to 12 residues. Trimming removed 5 bases at V and 7 bases at J, with 12 bases between. Per the germline V gene, CDR1 is GTSNPN and CDR2 is SVGIG (reference sequence). The CDR3 sequence: CAWRGGGNEQFF. Here the CDR3 DNA reads TGTGCCTGGCGCGGGGGCGGGAATGAGCAGTTCTTC.

This rearrangement joins TRBV18 to TRBJ1-5; 8 nucleotides match TRBD1. Germline-derived CDR1 and CDR2 are KGHSH and LQKENI. CDR3 length equals 14 residues. V gave up 2 bases and J gave up 4 bases; unmatched junction bases: 1. CDR3 in DNA: TGTGCCAGCTCACCAGACAGGGGTAATCAGCCCCAGCATTTT. Its protein product is CASSPDRGNQPQHF.

V usage is TRBV2 and J usage is TRBJ1-3; D might be TRBD1 (6 bases). CDR1 is SNHLY and CDR2 is FYNNEI in the germline V gene. V dropped 5 bases and J dropped 2 bases, with 16 bases sitting between them. The CDR3 consists of 16 residues. The CDR3 reads CASSPGGGRAGNTIYF. CDR3 coding DNA: TGTGCCAGCAGTCCCGGGGGGGGCCGAGCTGGAAACACCATATATTTT. Together with reference TRBV2 and TRBJ1-3, the CDR3 gives the full variable domain: EPEVTQTPSHQVTQMGQEVILRCVPISNHLYFYWYRQILGQKVEFLVSFYNNEISEKSEIFDDQFSVERPDGSNFTLKIRSTKLEDSAMYFCASSPGGGRAGNTIYFGEGSWLTVV.

The chain employs TRBV5-5 and TRBJ2-2; perhaps TRBD1 as D (6 bases). This CDR3 is built from 18 residues. Per the germline V gene, CDR1 is SGHKS and CDR2 is YYEKEE (reference sequence). Trimming stripped 4 bases from V and 2 bases from J, with 21 bases between. The DNA for the CDR3 is TGTGCCAGCAGCCTGACTGCTCCGGGACACTTAAACACCGGGGAGCTGTTTTTT. It codes for CASSLTAPGHLNTGELFF.

The chain links TRBV5-4 to TRBJ2-1; 8 nucleotides match TRBD2. V lost 2 bases and J lost 7; bases outside the gene matches: 5. CDR1 is SGHNT and CDR2 is YYREEE in the germline V gene (reference sequence). The CDR3 has 14 amino acids. CDR3 in DNA: TGTGCCAGCAGCTTAGCGGGGGAGGTGAATGAGCAGTTCTTC. It translates to CASSLAGEVNEQFF.

The genes are TRBV9 and TRBJ1-2; 7 bases are shared with TRBD1. The CDR3 loop spans 15 amino acids. CDR1 is SGDLS, CDR2 YYNGEE, per germline. The V and J ends lost 3 bases and 7 bases, in that order; junction bases with no gene match: 12. The CDR3 loop is CASSAPPGQIRGYTF. DNA for the CDR3: TGTGCCAGCAGCGCCCCCCCGGGACAGATCCGTGGCTACACCTTC.

The chain has TRBV6-1 and TRBJ2-7, with 7 positions matching TRBD1. The trim removed 4 bases at V and 0 bases at J, leaving 6 bases unmatched. Germline lookup yields CDR1 MNHNS and CDR2 SASEGT. CDR3 length: 15 residues. In nucleotides, the CDR3 is TGTGCCAGCAGTGCACAGGGGAGATTCTCCTACGAGCAGTACGTC. Protein: CASSAQGRFSYEQYV.

This chain's CDR3 is CASSMGGFNQPQHF. The DNA for the CDR3 is TGTGCCAGTAGTATGGGGGGTTTTAATCAGCCCCAGCATTTT. The chain has TRBV19 and TRBJ1-5; tentative D call: TRBD1 (5 bases). Germline CDR1 is LNHDA and CDR2 is SQIVND (reference sequence). V was clipped by 3 bases and J by 4 bases, with 10 bases between them. The CDR3 runs to 14 residues.

V usage is TRBV6-1 and J usage is TRBJ2-4, with D tentatively TRBD2 (6 bases). The CDR3 loop spans 16 amino acids. Per germline, CDR1 MNHNS and CDR2 SASEGT. Trimming pared 4 bases from V and 1 base from J, leaving 14 bases between. The CDR3 DNA sequence: TGTGCCAGCAGTGGAGGGCCGGGGGACGCCAAAAACATTCAGTACTTC. Translation gives CASSGGPGDAKNIQYF.